A single sample is the source of the 12 T cell receptor beta chains below, sequenced in a study of blood T cell repertoires in COVID-19. Assay: immunoSEQ multiplex PCR; the TCRdb copy retains only in-frame clones and omits some. The top ten hold about 5.4% of the sample, which has under 450,000 clones, around four fifths seen once. The sample taken for sequencing was PBMCs or T cells enriched from blood (not recorded which). These TCRs come from a woman aged 45-60 years who had recovered from COVID-19.

In this sample, this clone turned up many times. V usage is TRBV7-9 and J usage is TRBJ1-2; D is unclear. The V gene lost 5 bases and the J gene lost 5 bases, with 21 bases spanning the gap. The CDR3 is made up of 16 amino acids. The germline CDR1 and CDR2 sequences are SEHNR and FQNEAQ (reference sequence). CDR3 sequence (DNA): TGTGCCAGCAGCACAACAAAATCCGTCTCAGGTTATGGCTACACCTTC. Protein product: CASSTTKSVSGYGYTF.

V and J are TRBV6-2 or TRBV6-3 and TRBJ2-1; the match to TRBD2 covers 10 bases. V lost 6 bases, J lost 8 bases, and 16 bases stayed unmatched. This CDR3 has 17 amino acids. Per germline, CDR1 MNHEY and CDR2 SVGEGT. The chain's CDR3 is CASSPTAAVAGGYEQFF. Here the CDR3 DNA reads TGTGCCAGCAGCCCCACGGCGGCGGTAGCGGGAGGATATGAGCAGTTCTTC.

The gene calls are TRBV6-1 and TRBJ2-6, with no clear D. The ends were cut back, 4 bases at V and 2 bases at J, with 12 bases in the middle. This CDR3 contains 16 residues. Germline V gene sequence: CDR1 MNHNS, CDR2 SASEGT. The CDR3 here is CASSVVPPPGANVLTF. The CDR3 nucleotides read TGTGCCAGCAGTGTTGTCCCCCCTCCTGGGGCCAACGTCCTGACTTTC.

The V call is TRBV5-1, the J call TRBJ2-1; 8 bases line up with TRBD2. V gave up 3 bases and J gave up 15 bases; unmatched junction bases: 8. CDR3 length: 12 residues. Germline-derived CDR1 and CDR2 are SGHRS and YFSETQ. CDR3 amino acids: CASSSGLVDVFF. DNA for the CDR3: TGCGCCAGCAGCTCGGGACTAGTTGATGTGTTCTTC.

This rearrangement joins TRBV5-4 to TRBJ1-5; no clear D. Germline CDR1 and CDR2: SGHNT and YYREEE (reference sequence). The CDR3 extends over 14 amino acids. Deletions cut 2 bases from V and 5 bases from J, with 11 bases between. The CDR3 loop reads CASSLNSGDQPQHF. The CDR3 coding sequence is TGTGCCAGCAGCTTAAACAGCGGCGATCAGCCCCAGCATTTT.

This clone was observed a single time. The chain couples TRBV2 to TRBJ1-2; 7 bases agree with TRBD1. The ends lost 6 bases at V and 5 bases at J; junction bases unmatched: 9. CDR3 size: 14 residues. CDR1 SNHLY and CDR2 FYNNEI come from the germline V gene. In DNA, the CDR3 is TGTGCCAGCAGCGTAGGGACAGAACCTTATGGCTACACCTTC. Protein sequence: CASSVGTEPYGYTF.

The V gene is TRBV12-3 or TRBV12-4, the J gene TRBJ2-7; weak D call: TRBD1 (6 bases). Trimming left V 1 base short and J 8 bases short, with 9 bases between. This CDR3 comprises 12 residues. CDR3 sequence: CASSLGQVKQYF. CDR3 sequence (DNA): TGTGCCAGCAGTTTAGGACAGGTCAAGCAGTACTTC.

This clone showed up just once. The rearrangement uses TRBV7-9 and TRBJ1-1, with 7 bases aligning to TRBD1. V trimming: 5 bases; J trimming: 4 bases; junction bases outside the gene matches: 10. The length of the CDR3 is 15 residues. Germline lookup yields CDR1 SEHNR and CDR2 FQNEAQ (reference sequence). The CDR3 DNA is TGTGCCAGCAGCCTCTCGACAGGGATAGGCACTGAAGCTTTCTTT. Translated: CASSLSTGIGTEAFF.

The chain uses TRBV5-1 and TRBJ2-7, with D possibly being TRBD2 (6 bases). The ends were cut back, 0 bases at V and 6 bases at J, with 13 bases in the middle. The CDR3 is made up of 14 amino acids. Germline V gene lookup returns CDR1 SGHRS and CDR2 YFSETQ. The CDR3 coding sequence is TGCGCCAGCAGCTTGGTTGCAGGGACTTCCGAGCAGTACTTC. As protein: CASSLVAGTSEQYF.

This clone has a handful of counts. The chain employs TRBV12-3 or TRBV12-4 and TRBJ1-2, with 9 nucleotides matching TRBD1. The CDR3 length is 13 residues. Trimming removed 5 bases from V and 8 bases from J; junction bases left unmatched: 6. CDR3 loop: CASSAGQGQGYTF. In nucleotides, the CDR3 is TGTGCCAGCAGTGCCGGACAGGGGCAGGGCTACACCTTC.

The chain combines TRBV7-9 with TRBJ2-7; D call uncertain. With 1 base removed from V and 6 bases from J, the gap between germline ends came to 7 bases. Germline V lookup: CDR1 SEHNR, CDR2 FQNEAQ (reference sequence). The CDR3 length is 12 residues. CDR3 amino acids: CASSLEAGEQYF. The CDR3 DNA reads as TGTGCCAGCAGCTTAGAGGCAGGCGAGCAGTACTTC. Drawing the rest from reference TRBV7-9 and TRBJ2-7, the complete variable domain is DTGVSQNPRHKITKRGQNVTFRCDPISEHNRLYWYRQTLGQGPEFLTYFQNEAQLEKSRLLSDRFSAERPKGSFSTLEIQRTEQGDSAMYLCASSLEAGEQYFGPGTRLTVT.

CDR3 sequence: CAISRDSALLNADSPLHF. The CDR3 nucleotides read TGTGCCATCAGTCGGGACAGTGCTCTCCTAAATGCGGATTCACCCCTCCACTTT. The V call is TRBV10-3, the J call TRBJ1-6; 7 positions agree with TRBD1. The V segment lost 5 bases and the J segment 8 bases; nucleotides outside the gene matches: 18. CDR3 size: 18 residues. Germline CDR1 reads ENHRY; CDR2 reads SYGVKD.